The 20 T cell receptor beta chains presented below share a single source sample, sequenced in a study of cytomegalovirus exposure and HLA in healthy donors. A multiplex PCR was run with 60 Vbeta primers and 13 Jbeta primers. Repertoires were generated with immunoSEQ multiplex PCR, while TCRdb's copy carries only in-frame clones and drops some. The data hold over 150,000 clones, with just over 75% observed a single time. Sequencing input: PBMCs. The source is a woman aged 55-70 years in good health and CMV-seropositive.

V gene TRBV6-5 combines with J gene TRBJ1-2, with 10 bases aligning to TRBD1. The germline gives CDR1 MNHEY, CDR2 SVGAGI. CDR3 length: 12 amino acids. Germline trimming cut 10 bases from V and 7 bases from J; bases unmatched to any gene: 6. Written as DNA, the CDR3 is TGTGCCACGACGTGGGACAGGGGTGGCTACACCTTC. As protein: CATTWDRGGYTF.

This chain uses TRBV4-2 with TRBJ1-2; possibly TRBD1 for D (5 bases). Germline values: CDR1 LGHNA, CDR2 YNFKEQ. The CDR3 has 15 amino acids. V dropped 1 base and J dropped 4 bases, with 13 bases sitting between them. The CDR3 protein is CASSQAIGGGYGYTF. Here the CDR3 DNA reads TGTGCCAGCAGCCAAGCTATTGGGGGAGGCTATGGCTACACCTTC.

CDR3 sequence (DNA): TGTGCCAGTAGTATGAGCTTGGGGGGGTACAATGAGCAGTTCTTC. This codes for CASSMSLGGYNEQFF. The chain links TRBV19 to TRBJ2-1; 7 bases are shared with TRBD2. The CDR3 runs to 15 residues. Trimming cost V 3 bases and J 4 bases; bases outside gene matches: 6. CDR1 is LNHDA, CDR2 SQIVND, per germline (reference sequence).

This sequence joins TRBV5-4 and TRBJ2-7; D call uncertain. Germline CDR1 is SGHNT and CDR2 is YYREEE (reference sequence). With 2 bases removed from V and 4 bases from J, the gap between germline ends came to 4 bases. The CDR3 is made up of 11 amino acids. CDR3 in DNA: TGTGCCAGCAGCTTCCAATACGAGCAGTACTTC. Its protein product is CASSFQYEQYF. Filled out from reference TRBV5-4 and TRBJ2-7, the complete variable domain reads ETGVTQSPTHLIKTRGQQVTLRCSSQSGHNTVSWYQQALGQGPQFIFQYYREEENGRGNFPPRFSGLQFPNYSSELNVNALELDDSALYLCASSFQYEQYFGPGTRLTVT.

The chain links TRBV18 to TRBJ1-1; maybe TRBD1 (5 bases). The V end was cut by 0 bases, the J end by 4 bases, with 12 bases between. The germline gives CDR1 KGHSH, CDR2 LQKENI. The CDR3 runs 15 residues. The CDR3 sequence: CASSPPSGPSTEAFF. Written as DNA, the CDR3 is TGTGCCAGCTCACCACCCTCAGGGCCGAGCACTGAAGCTTTCTTT.

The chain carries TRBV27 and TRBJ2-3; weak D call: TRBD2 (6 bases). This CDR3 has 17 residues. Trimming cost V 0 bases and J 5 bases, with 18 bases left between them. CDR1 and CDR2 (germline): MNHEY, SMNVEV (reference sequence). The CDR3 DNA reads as TGTGCCAGCAGTTTATCGGAGGGGCCTCTGACAATAGATACGCAGTATTTT. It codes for CASSLSEGPLTIDTQYF.

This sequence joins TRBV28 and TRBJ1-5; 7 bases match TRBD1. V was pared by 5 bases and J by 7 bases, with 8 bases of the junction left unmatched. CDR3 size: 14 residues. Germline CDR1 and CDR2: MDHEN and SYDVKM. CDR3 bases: TGTGCCAGCAGTGTACAGGGGCCCTTGCAGCCCCAGCATTTT. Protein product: CASSVQGPLQPQHF.

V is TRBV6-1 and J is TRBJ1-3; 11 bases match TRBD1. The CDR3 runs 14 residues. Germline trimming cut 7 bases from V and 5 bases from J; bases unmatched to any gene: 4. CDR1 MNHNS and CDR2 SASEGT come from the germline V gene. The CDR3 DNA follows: TGTGCCAGCAAAGGGACAGGGGGTAGAAACACCATATATTTT. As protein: CASKGTGGRNTIYF.

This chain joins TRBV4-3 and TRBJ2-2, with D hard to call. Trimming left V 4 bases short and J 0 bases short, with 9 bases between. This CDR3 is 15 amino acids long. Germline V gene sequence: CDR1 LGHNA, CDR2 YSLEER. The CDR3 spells CASSLAVANTGELFF. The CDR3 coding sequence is TGCGCCAGCAGCCTGGCCGTGGCGAACACCGGGGAGCTGTTTTTT.

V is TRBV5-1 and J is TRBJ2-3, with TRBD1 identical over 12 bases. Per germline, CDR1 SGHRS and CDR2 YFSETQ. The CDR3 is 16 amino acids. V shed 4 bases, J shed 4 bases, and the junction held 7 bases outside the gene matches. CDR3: CASSGGGTGGADTQYF. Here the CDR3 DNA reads TGCGCCAGCAGCGGGGGTGGGACAGGGGGCGCAGATACGCAGTATTTT. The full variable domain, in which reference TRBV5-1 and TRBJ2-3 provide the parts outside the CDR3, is KAGVTQTPRYLIKTRGQQVTLSCSPISGHRSVSWYQQTPGQGLQFLFEYFSETQRNKGNFPGRFSGRQFSNSRSEMNVSTLELGDSALYLCASSGGGTGGADTQYFGPGTRLTVL.

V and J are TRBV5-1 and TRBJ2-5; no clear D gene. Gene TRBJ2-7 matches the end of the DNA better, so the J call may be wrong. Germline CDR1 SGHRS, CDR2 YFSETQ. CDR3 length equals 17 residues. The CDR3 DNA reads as TGCGCCAGCAGACGTAACCGAGCCGGGTCCTACTCCTACGAGCAGTACTTC. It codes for CASRRNRAGSYSYEQYF.

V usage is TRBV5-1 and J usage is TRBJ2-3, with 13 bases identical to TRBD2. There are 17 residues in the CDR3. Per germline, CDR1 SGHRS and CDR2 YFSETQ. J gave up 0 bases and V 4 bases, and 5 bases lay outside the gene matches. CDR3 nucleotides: TGCGCCAGCAGCCTGGGACTAGCGGGGCCTAGCACAGATACGCAGTATTTT. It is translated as CASSLGLAGPSTDTQYF.

CDR3 loop: CASSYSGGGSSPLHF. The DNA for the CDR3 is TGTGCCAGCAGTTACTCGGGCGGGGGTAGTTCACCCCTCCACTTT. The chain couples TRBV6-5 to TRBJ1-6; D might be TRBD1 (5 bases). From germline, CDR1 is MNHEY and CDR2 SVGAGI. The CDR3 loop spans 15 amino acids. V dropped 0 bases and J dropped 9 bases, with 12 bases sitting between them.

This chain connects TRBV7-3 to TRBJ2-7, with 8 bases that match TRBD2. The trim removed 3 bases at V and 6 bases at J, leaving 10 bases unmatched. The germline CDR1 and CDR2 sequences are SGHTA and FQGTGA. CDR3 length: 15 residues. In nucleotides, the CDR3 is TGTGCCAGCAGCTTTCTCCCAGCGGGAGTAAGCGAGCAGTACTTC. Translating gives CASSFLPAGVSEQYF.

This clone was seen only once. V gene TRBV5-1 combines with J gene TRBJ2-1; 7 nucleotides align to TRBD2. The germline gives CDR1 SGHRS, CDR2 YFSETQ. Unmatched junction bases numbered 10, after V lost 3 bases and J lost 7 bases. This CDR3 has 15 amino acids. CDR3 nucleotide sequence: TGCGCCAGCAGCTGGACCACGGGGGGTGTTAATGAGCAGTTCTTC. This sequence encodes CASSWTTGGVNEQFF. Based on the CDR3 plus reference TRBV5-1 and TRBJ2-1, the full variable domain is KAGVTQTPRYLIKTRGQQVTLSCSPISGHRSVSWYQQTPGQGLQFLFEYFSETQRNKGNFPGRFSGRQFSNSRSEMNVSTLELGDSALYLCASSWTTGGVNEQFFGPGTRLTVL.

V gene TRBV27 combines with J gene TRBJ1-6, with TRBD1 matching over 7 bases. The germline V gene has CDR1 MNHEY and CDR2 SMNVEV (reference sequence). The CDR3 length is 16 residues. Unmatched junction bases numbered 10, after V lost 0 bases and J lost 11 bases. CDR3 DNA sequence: TGTGCCAGCAGTTTATCCCTAACAGGGGTTAGGACACCCCTCCACTTT. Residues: CASSLSLTGVRTPLHF.

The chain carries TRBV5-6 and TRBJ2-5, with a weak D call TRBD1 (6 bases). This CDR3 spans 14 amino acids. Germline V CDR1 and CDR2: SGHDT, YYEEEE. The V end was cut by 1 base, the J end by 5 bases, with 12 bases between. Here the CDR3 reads CASSLQGQPETQYF. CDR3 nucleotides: TGTGCCAGCAGCTTGCAGGGGCAACCTGAGACCCAGTACTTC.

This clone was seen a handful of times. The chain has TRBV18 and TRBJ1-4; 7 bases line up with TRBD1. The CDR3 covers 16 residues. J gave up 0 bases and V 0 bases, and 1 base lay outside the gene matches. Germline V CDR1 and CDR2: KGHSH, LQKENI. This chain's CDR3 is CASSPPGQPTNEKLFF. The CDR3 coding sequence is TGTGCCAGCTCACCACCGGGACAGCCAACTAATGAAAAACTGTTTTTT. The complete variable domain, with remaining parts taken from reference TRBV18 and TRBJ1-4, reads NAGVMQNPRHLVRRRGQEARLRCSPMKGHSHVYWYRQLPEEGLKFMVYLQKENIIDESGMPKERFSAEFPKEGPSILRIQQVVRGDSAAYFCASSPPGQPTNEKLFFGSGTQLSVL.

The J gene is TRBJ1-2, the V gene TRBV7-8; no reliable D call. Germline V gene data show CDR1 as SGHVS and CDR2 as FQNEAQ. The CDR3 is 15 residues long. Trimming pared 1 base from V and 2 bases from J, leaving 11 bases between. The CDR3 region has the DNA TGTGCCAGCAGCTTAGTCGGGAGTGAGAACTATGGCTACACCTTC. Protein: CASSLVGSENYGYTF.

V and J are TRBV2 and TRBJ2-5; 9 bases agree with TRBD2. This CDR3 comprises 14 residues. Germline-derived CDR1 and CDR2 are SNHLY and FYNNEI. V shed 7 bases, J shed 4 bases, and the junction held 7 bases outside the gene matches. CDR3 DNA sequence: TGTGCCAGCAAACCTAGCGGGGTTATAGAGACCCAGTACTTC. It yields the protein CASKPSGVIETQYF.